The present T cell receptor beta chain was sequenced within a study of T-cell memory formation after mild COVID-19. General study points: Prior to infection, memory already included some responding clones, suggesting cross-reactive memory joined. CD8+ contracting clones occupied EMRA, while CD4+ ones occupied mainly CM and EM. Proof of SARS-CoV-2 specificity was absent for the second-wave clones that crested on day 37.

Constant-segment primers served in 5'RACE that generated TCR alpha and TCR beta cDNA libraries bearing sample barcodes and UMIs. Using its own MiXCR run on the 5' RACE reads, TCRdb lists one record per CDR3 protein. This repertoire shows around 450,000 distinct CDR3 sequences, 20% to 25% found once; its top ten account for 8.8%. Points on this clonotype: What it recognizes is unknown.

Germline CDR1 is SGHRS and CDR2 is YFSETQ. The CDR3 sequence is 17 residues long. V gave up 3 bases and J gave up 1 base; unmatched junction bases: 5. Sequencing used PBMCs or a T cell subset sorted from them (not recorded which). The TCR comes from an adult woman who had mild COVID-19 (a few samples of this study predate the infection). Cell type and time point are not known. This rearrangement joins TRBV5-1 to TRBJ2-5, with TRBD2 identical over 14 bases. The CDR3 loop reads CASSYHGLAGGQETQYF. The CDR3 DNA reads as TGCGCCAGCAGCTACCACGGACTAGCGGGGGGCCAAGAGACCCAGTACTTC.